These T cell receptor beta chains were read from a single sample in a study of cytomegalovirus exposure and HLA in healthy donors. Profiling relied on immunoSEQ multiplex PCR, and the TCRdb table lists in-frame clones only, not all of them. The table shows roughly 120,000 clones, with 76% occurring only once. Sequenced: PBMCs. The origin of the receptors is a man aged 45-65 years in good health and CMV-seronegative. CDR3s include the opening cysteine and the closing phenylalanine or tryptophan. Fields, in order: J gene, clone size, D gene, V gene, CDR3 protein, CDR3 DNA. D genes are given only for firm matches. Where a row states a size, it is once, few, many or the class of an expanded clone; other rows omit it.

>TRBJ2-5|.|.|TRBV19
CASRSTGLETQYF
TGTGCCAGTAGATCCACAGGGTTGGAGACCCAGTACTTC
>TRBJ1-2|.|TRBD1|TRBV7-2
CASSPGQGETRVYGYTF
TGTGCCAGCAGCCCCGGACAGGGGGAGACTCGTGTCTATGGCTACACCTTC
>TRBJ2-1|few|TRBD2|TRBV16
CASSPFLAGTYNEQFF
TGTGCCAGCAGCCCCTTTCTAGCGGGAACCTACAATGAGCAGTTCTTC
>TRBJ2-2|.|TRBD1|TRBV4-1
CASSPGQGIVPGELFF
TGCGCCAGCAGCCCCGGACAGGGGATCGTGCCCGGGGAGCTGTTTTTT
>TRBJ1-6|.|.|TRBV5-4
CASSLRDMNSPLHF
TGTGCCAGCAGCTTGCGCGATATGAATTCACCCCTCCACTTT
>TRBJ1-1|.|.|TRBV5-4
CASTPGMVLKTEAFF
TGTGCCAGCACCCCGGGGATGGTATTGAAAACTGAAGCTTTCTTT
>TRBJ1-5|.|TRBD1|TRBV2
CASRDRGLQPQHF
TGTGCCAGCAGAGACAGGGGGCTTCAGCCCCAGCATTTT
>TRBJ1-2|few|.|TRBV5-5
CASSLAGSQGNYGYTF
TGTGCCAGCAGCTTGGCCGGGAGCCAGGGCAACTATGGCTACACCTTC
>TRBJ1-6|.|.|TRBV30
CAWGQTGPLHF
TGTGCCTGGGGACAGACGGGACCCCTCCACTTT
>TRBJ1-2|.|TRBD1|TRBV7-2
CASSPQGQGGGYTF
TGTGCCAGCAGCCCCCAGGGACAGGGTGGCGGCTACACCTTC
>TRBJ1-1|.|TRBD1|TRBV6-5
CASSSTGGANTEAFF
TGTGCCAGCAGTTCGACAGGGGGGGCGAACACTGAAGCTTTCTTT
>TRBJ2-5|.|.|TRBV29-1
CSVGEPKETQYF
TGCAGCGTTGGAGAACCTAAAGAGACCCAGTACTTC
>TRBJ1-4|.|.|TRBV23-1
CASSQGRKNEKLFF
TGCGCCAGCAGTCAAGGGAGGAAGAATGAAAAACTGTTTTTT
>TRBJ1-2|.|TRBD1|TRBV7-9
CASSLQGQTTNGYTF
TGTGCCAGCAGCTTACAGGGACAGACGACGAATGGCTACACCTTC
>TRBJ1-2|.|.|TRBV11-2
CASSLDPGRGYTF
TGTGCCAGCAGCTTAGATCCAGGGCGGGGCTACACCTTC
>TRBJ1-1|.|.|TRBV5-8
CASSFREHLVAFF
TGTGCCAGCAGCTTCCGGGAGCACCTTGTCGCTTTCTTT
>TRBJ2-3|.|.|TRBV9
CASSPPFTLDSARLGRTDTQYF
TGTGCCAGCAGCCCCCCCTTTACATTGGATAGCGCCAGGTTAGGACGCACAGATACGCAGTATTTT
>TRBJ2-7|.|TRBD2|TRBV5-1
CASSTIAGSSYEQYF
TGCGCCAGCAGCACCATAGCGGGGAGCTCCTACGAGCAGTACTTC
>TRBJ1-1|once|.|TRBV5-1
CASSWGANTEAFF
TGCGCCAGCAGCTGGGGAGCTAACACTGAAGCTTTCTTT
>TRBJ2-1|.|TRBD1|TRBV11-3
CASSLGGTVENEQFF
TGTGCCAGCAGCTTAGGAGGGACAGTGGAGAATGAGCAGTTCTTC
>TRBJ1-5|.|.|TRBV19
CASSIVWGVSNQPQHF
TGTGCCAGTAGTATCGTATGGGGGGTTAGCAATCAGCCCCAGCATTTT
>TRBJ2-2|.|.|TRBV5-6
CASSRGLTGELFF
TGTGCCAGCAGCCGAGGACTCACCGGGGAGCTGTTTTTT
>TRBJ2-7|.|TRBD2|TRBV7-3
CASSAGASGGFEQYF
TGTGCCAGCAGCGCGGGGGCTAGCGGGGGGTTCGAGCAGTACTTC
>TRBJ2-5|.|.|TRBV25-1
CASSEPKEGEETQYF
TGTGCCAGCAGTGAACCAAAAGAGGGGGAGGAGACCCAGTACTTC
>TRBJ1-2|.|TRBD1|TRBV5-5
CASSPGTGDSNYGYTF
TGTGCCAGCAGCCCCGGGACAGGCGATTCAAACTATGGCTACACCTTC
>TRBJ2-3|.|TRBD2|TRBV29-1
CSVRLAGENTDTQYF
TGCAGCGTCCGACTAGCGGGGGAGAACACAGATACGCAGTATTTT
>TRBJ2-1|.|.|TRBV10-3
CAISVSGGASTYNEQFF
TGTGCCATCAGTGTCAGTGGGGGGGCCTCCACCTACAATGAGCAGTTCTTC
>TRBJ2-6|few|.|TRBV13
CASSFDGQSSGANVLTF
TGTGCCAGCAGCTTCGATGGACAGAGCTCTGGGGCCAACGTCCTGACTTTC
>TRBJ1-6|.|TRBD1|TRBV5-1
CASSPGTVESPLHF
TGCGCCAGCAGCCCCGGGACAGTGGAATCACCCCTCCACTTT
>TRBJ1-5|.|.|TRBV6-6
CASSYEGRGNQPQHF
TGTGCCAGCAGTTACGAAGGGAGGGGCAATCAGCCCCAGCATTTT
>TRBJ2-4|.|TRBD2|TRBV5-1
CASSLGGTSGGPVDF
TGCGCCAGCAGCTTGGGTGGGACTAGCGGGGGTCCGGTCGACTTC
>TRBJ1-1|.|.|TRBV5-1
CASSLQGLENTEAFF
TGCGCCAGCAGCTTGCAGGGTCTCGAGAACACTGAAGCTTTCTTT
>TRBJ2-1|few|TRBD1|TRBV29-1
CSVEARQGGGDEQFF
TGCAGCGTTGAGGCAAGACAGGGCGGAGGCGATGAGCAGTTCTTC
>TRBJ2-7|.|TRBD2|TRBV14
CASSRYGGEQYF
TGTGCCAGCAGCCGCTACGGGGGGGAGCAGTACTTC
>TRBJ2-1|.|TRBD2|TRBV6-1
CASSEIPGLAQRRAYNEQFF
TGTGCCAGCAGTGAAATTCCGGGACTAGCGCAAAGGAGGGCCTACAATGAGCAGTTCTTC
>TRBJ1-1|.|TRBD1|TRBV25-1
CASRMTGGNTEAFF
TGTGCCAGCAGGATGACAGGGGGAAACACTGAAGCTTTCTTT
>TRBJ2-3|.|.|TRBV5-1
CASSSGLRRGPPRATQYF
TGCGCCAGCAGCTCGGGACTGCGCCGAGGGCCCCCACGGGCGACGCAGTATTTT
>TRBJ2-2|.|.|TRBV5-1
CASSESLDTGELFF
TGCGCCAGCAGCGAGTCATTGGACACCGGGGAGCTGTTTTTT
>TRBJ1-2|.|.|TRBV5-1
CASSLAGGAVSNYGYTF
TGCGCCAGCAGCTTGGCTGGAGGGGCAGTTTCGAACTATGGCTACACCTTC
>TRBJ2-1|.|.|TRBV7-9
CASSLDNNEQFF
TGTGCCAGCAGCCTAGACAACAATGAGCAGTTCTTC